This T cell receptor beta chain comes out of a study of blood T cell repertoires in COVID-19. On the study more broadly: Collection of acute and convalescent COVID-19 samples took place in the United States, Italy and Spain. T cells, B-cell-depleted T cells, or PBMCs supplied cDNA or gDNA.

The ends were cut back, 1 base at V and 2 bases at J, with 9 bases in the middle. CDR1 is SGHTA and CDR2 is FQGNSA in the germline V gene. This CDR3 comprises 14 residues. Source study methods: Reference gene primer amplification yielded estimated nucleated cell counts. The repertoire was sequenced with immunoSEQ multiplex PCR; TCRdb's copy has only in-frame clones and lacks some. V and J calls and clone size come straight from that table; D and trimming were deduced from the DNA. The sample includes some 89,000 clones, around nine tenths of them seen just once. The specimen was peripheral blood. The receptor was derived from a human donor in a cohort sampled during active COVID-19. The V gene is TRBV7-2, the J gene TRBJ2-7; D gene uncertain. The chain's CDR3 is CASSLGNSAYEQYF. The CDR3, as DNA: TGTGCCAGCAGCTTAGGAAATTCGGCCTACGAGCAGTACTTC. Drawing the rest from reference TRBV7-2 and TRBJ2-7, the complete variable domain is GAGVSQSPSNKVTEKGKDVELRCDPISGHTALYWYRQSLGQGLEFLIYFQGNSAPDKSGLPSDRFSAERTGGSVSTLTIQRTQQEDSAVYLCASSLGNSAYEQYFGPGTRLTVT.